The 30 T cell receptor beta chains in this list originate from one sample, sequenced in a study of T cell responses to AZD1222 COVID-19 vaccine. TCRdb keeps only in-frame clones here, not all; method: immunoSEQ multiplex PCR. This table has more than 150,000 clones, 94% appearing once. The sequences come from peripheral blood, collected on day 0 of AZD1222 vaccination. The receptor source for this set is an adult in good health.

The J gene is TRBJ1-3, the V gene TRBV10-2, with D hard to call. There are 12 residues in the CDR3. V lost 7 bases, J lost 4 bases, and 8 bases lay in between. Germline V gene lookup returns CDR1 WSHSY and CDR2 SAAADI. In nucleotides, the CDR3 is TGCGCCAGCAAAGACGCAGGAAACACCATATATTTT. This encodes CASKDAGNTIYF.

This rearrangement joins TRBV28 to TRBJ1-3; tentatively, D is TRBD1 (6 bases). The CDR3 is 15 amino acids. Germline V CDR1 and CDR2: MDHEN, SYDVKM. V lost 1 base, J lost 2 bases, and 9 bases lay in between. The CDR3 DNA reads TGTGCCAGCAGTTTATTAGCAGGGGCTGGAAACACCATATATTTT. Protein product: CASSLLAGAGNTIYF.

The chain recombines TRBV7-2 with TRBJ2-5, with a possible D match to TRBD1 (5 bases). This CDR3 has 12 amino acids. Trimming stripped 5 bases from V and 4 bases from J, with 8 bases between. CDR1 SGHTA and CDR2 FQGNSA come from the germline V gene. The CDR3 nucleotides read TGTGCCAGCAGCAAAAGGGGAGAGACCCAGTACTTC. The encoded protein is CASSKRGETQYF.

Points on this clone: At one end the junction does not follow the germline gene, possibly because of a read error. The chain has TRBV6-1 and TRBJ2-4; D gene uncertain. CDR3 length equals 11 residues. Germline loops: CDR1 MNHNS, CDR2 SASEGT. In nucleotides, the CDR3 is TGTGCCAGCAGTGAAGCGCCAGGCTTGGACTTC. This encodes CASSEAPGLDF.

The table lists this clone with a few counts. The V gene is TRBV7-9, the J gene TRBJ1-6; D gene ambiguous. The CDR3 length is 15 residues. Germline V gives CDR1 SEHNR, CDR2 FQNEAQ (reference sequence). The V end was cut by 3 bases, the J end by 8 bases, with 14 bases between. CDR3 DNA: TGTGCCAGCAGCTTGGATACTCATTTTTATTCACCCCTCCACTTT. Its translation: CASSLDTHFYSPLHF.

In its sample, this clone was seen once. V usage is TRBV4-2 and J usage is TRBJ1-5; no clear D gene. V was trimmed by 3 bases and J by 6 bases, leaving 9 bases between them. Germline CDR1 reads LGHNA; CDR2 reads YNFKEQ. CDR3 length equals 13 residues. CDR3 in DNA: TGTGCCAGCAGCCAGGCTGTTGGTCAGCCCCAGCATTTT. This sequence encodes CASSQAVGQPQHF.

The DNA for the CDR3 is TGTGCCAGCAGTCGACCGGGGGGGCCTGAAGCTTTCTTT. This sequence encodes CASSRPGGPEAFF. This sequence joins TRBV6-5 and TRBJ1-1; D is possibly TRBD1 (6 bases). Deletions cut 5 bases from V and 6 bases from J, with 13 bases between. CDR3 size: 13 residues. The germline V gene has CDR1 MNHEY and CDR2 SVGAGI.

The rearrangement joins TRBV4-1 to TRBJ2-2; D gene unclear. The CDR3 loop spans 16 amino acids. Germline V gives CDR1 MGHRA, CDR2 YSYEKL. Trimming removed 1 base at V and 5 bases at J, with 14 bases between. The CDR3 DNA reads TGCGCCAGCAGCCAAGGTCCGCATCTCGGGACCGGGGAGCTGTTTTTT. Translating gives CASSQGPHLGTGELFF.

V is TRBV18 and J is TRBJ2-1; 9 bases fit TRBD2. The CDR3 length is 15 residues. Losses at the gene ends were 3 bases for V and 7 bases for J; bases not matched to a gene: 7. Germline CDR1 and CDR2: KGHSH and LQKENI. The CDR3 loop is CASSPGGRVRNEQFF. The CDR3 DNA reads TGTGCCAGCTCACCCGGCGGGAGGGTGCGAAATGAGCAGTTCTTC.

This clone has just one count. CDR3 DNA sequence: TGTGCCAGTAGTATTGACAGCGGGAGGGGAAATGAGCAGTTCTTC. Translating it yields CASSIDSGRGNEQFF. J is TRBJ2-1 and V is TRBV19; 10 bases map to TRBD2. Germline V lookup: CDR1 LNHDA, CDR2 SQIVND (reference sequence). The CDR3 spans 15 residues. The J segment lost 7 bases and the V segment lost 3 bases, leaving 6 bases of the junction unmatched.

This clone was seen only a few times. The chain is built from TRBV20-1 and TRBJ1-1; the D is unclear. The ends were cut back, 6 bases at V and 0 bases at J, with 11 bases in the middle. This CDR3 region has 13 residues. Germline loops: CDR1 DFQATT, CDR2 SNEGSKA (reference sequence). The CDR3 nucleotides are TGCAGTGCGAGTCAGGATATGAACACTGAAGCTTTCTTT. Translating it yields CSASQDMNTEAFF.

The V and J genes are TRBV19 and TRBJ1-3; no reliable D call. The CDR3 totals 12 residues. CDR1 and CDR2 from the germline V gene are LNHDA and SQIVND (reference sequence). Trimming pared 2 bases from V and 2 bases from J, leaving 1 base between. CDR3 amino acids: CASSIPGNTIYF. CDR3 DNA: TGTGCCAGTAGTATACCTGGAAACACCATATATTTT. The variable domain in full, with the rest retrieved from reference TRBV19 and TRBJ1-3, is DGGITQSPKYLFRKEGQNVTLSCEQNLNHDAMYWYRQDPGQGLRLIYYSQIVNDFQKGDIAEGYSVSREKKESFPLTVTSAQKNPTAFYLCASSIPGNTIYFGEGSWLTVV.

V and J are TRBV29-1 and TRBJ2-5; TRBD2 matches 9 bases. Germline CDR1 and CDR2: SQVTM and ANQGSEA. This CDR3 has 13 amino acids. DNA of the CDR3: TGCAGTGGTAGCGGGAGTGTGGGAGAGACCCAGTACTTC. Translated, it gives CSGSGSVGETQYF. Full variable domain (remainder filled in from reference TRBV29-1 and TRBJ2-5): SAVISQKPSRDICQRGTSLTIQCQVDSQVTMMFWYRQQPGQSLTLIATANQGSEATYESGFVIDKFPISRPNLTFSTLTVSNMSPEDSSIYLCSGSGSVGETQYFGPGTRLLVL.

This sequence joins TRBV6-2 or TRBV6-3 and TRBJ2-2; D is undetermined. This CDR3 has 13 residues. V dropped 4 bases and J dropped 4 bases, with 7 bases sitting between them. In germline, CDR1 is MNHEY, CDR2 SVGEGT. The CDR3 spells CASSFMGTGELFF. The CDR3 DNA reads TGTGCCAGCAGTTTCATGGGCACCGGGGAGCTGTTTTTT.

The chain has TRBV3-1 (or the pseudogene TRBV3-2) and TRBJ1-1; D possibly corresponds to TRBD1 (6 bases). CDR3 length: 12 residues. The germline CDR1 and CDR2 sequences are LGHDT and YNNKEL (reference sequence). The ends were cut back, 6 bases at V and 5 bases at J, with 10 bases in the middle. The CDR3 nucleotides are TGTGCCAGCAGACAGGGATGGACTGAAGCTTTCTTT. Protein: CASRQGWTEAFF.

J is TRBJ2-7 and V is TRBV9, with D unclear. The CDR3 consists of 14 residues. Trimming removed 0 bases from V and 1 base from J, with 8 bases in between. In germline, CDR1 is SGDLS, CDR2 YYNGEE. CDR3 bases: TGTGCCAGCAGCGTAGAACCTGGATCCTACGAGCAGTACTTC. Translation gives CASSVEPGSYEQYF.

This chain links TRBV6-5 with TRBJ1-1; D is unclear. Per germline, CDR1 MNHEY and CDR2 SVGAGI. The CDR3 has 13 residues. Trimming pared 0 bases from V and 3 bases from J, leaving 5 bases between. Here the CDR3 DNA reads TGTGCCAGCAGTTACTCGAGGGACACTGAAGCTTTCTTT. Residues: CASSYSRDTEAFF.

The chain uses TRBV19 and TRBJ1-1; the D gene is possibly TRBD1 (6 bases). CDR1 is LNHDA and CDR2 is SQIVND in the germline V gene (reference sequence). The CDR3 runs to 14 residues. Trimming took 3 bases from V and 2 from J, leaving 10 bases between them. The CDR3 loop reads CASSMPGVNTEAFF. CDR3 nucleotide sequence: TGTGCCAGTAGTATGCCAGGGGTCAACACTGAAGCTTTCTTT.

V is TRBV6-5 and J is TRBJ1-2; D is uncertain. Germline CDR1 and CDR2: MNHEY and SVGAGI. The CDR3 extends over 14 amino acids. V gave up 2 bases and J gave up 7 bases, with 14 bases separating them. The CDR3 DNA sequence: TGTGCCAGCAGTTACGGGGATAGGGCTACTGGCTACACCTTC. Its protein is CASSYGDRATGYTF.

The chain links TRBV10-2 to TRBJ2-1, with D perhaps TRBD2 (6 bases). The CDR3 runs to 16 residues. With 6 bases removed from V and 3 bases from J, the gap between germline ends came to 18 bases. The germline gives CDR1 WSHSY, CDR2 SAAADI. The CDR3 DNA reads TGCGCCAGCAGCCGAGTAGCGGAATGGGGCTACAATGAGCAGTTCTTC. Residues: CASSRVAEWGYNEQFF.

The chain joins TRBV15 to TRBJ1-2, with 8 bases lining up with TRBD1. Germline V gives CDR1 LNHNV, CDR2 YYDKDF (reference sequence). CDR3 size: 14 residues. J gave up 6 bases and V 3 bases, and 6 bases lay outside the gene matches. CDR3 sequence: CATSSRTTGDGYTF. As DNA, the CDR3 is TGTGCCACCAGCAGCCGAACGACAGGGGATGGCTACACCTTC.

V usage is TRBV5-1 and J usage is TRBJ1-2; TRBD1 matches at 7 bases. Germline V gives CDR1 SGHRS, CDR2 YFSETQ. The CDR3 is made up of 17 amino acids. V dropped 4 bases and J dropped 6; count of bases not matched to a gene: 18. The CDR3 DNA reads TGCGCCAGCAGCCCCCCTTCTGGGAATTCAGGGGGAGATGGCTACACCTTC. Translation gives CASSPPSGNSGGDGYTF. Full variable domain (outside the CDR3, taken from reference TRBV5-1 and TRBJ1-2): KAGVTQTPRYLIKTRGQQVTLSCSPISGHRSVSWYQQTPGQGLQFLFEYFSETQRNKGNFPGRFSGRQFSNSRSEMNVSTLELGDSALYLCASSPPSGNSGGDGYTFGSGTRLTVV.

This CDR3 reads CASDFGTRDTEAFF. CDR3 sequence (DNA): TGTGCCAGTGATTTCGGGACTCGGGACACTGAAGCTTTCTTT. The rearrangement joins TRBV19 to TRBJ1-1; maybe TRBD1 (5 bases). V lost 8 bases to trimming and J lost 3 bases, with 16 bases between them. Germline assignment: CDR1 LNHDA and CDR2 SQIVND (reference sequence). CDR3 length: 14 residues.

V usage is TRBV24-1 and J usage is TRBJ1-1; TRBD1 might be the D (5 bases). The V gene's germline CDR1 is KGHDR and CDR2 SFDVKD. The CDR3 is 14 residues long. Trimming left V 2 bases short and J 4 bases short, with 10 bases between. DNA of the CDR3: TGTGCCACCAGTGATTCCCGGGGGGGCACTGAAGCTTTCTTT. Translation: CATSDSRGGTEAFF.

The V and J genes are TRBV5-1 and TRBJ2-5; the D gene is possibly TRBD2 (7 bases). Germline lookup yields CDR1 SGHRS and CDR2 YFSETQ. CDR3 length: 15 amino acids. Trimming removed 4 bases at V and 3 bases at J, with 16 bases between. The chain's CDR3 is CASSPTGGLKETQYF. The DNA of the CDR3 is TGCGCCAGCAGCCCGACCGGGGGGCTTAAAGAGACCCAGTACTTC.

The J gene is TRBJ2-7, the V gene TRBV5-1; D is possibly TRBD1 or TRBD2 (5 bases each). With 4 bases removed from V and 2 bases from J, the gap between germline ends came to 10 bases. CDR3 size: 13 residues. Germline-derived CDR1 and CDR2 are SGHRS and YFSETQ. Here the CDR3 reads CASSPGAAYEQYF. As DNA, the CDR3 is TGCGCCAGCAGCCCCGGGGCGGCCTACGAGCAGTACTTC. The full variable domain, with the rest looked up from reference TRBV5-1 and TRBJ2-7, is KAGVTQTPRYLIKTRGQQVTLSCSPISGHRSVSWYQQTPGQGLQFLFEYFSETQRNKGNFPGRFSGRQFSNSRSEMNVSTLELGDSALYLCASSPGAAYEQYFGPGTRLTVT.

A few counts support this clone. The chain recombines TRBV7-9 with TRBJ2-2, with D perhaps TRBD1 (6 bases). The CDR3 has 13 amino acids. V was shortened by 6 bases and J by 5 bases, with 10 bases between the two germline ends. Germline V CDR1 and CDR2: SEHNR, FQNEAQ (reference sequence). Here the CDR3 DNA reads TGTGCCAGCAGGGTACAGGGAACCGGGGAGCTGTTTTTT. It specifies CASRVQGTGELFF.

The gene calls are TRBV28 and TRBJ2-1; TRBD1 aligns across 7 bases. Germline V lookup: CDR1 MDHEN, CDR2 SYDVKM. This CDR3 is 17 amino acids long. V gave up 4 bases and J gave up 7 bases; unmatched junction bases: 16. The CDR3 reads CASSWGFRISRGNEQFF. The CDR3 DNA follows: TGTGCCAGCAGTTGGGGGTTCCGGATAAGCAGGGGGAATGAGCAGTTCTTC.

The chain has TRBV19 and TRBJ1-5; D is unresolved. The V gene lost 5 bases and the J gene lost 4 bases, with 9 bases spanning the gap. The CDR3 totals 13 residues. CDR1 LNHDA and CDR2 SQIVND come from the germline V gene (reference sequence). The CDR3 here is CASSWASNQPQHF. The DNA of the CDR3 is TGTGCCAGTAGTTGGGCTTCTAATCAGCCCCAGCATTTT.

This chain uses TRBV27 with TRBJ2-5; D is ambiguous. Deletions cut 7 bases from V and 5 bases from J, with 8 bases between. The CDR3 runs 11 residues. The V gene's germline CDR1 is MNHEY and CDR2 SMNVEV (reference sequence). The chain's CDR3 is CASKNGETQYF. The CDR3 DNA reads TGTGCCAGCAAAAACGGGGAGACCCAGTACTTC.